This is a list of T cell receptor beta chains from one sample in a study of blood T cell repertoires in COVID-19. Profiling relied on immunoSEQ multiplex PCR, and the TCRdb table lists in-frame clones only, not all of them. The profile shows 250,000 to 350,000 clones, roughly 90% of them singletons. The specimen was peripheral blood. The receptors derive from a woman in her 50s with active or convalescent COVID-19. Both conserved end residues are part of each CDR3. D genes are given only for firm matches. Only some rows state a clone size, as once, few, many or a class for expanded clones.

TRBJ1-5 | - | - | TRBV6-5 | CASSYSVPSVNQPQHF | TGTGCCAGCAGTTACTCAGTCCCGTCAGTAAATCAGCCCCAGCATTTT
TRBJ1-1 | - | - | TRBV7-9 | CASSLAPHTGTEAFF | TGTGCCAGCAGCTTAGCCCCCCATACAGGGACTGAAGCTTTCTTT
TRBJ1-5 | TRBD1 | - | TRBV27 | CASSSSWTGKAQHF | TGTGCCAGCAGTTCCTCCTGGACAGGGAAAGCCCAGCATTTT
TRBJ2-3 | - | - | TRBV3-1/TRBV3-2 | CASSQDWEGGPADTQYF | TGTGCCAGCAGCCAAGATTGGGAGGGGGGGCCGGCAGATACGCAGTATTTT
TRBJ1-1 | TRBD1 | few | TRBV19 | CASSTDRGNTEAFF | TGTGCCAGTAGTACCGACAGGGGGAACACTGAAGCTTTCTTT
TRBJ1-4 | - | once | TRBV2 | CASSEGGANEKLFF | TGTGCCAGCAGTGAAGGGGGAGCTAATGAAAAACTGTTTTTT
TRBJ2-7 | - | - | TRBV7-2 | CASSLLGGAAPYEQYF | TGTGCCAGCAGCTTATTGGGAGGAGCGGCTCCCTACGAGCAGTACTTC
TRBJ2-1 | - | once | TRBV4-1 | CASSQPKDRSYHEQFF | TGCGCCAGCAGCCAACCTAAAGACAGGAGTTACCATGAGCAGTTCTTC
TRBJ1-3 | - | - | TRBV4-1 | CASSQIQVRGNTIYF | TGCGCCAGCAGCCAAATACAGGTTAGGGGAAACACCATATATTTT
TRBJ2-5 | - | - | TRBV9 | CASSAGSQETQYF | TGTGCCAGCAGCGCCGGGAGCCAAGAGACCCAGTACTTC
TRBJ2-2 | - | - | TRBV7-9 | CASSHRPVIWELFF | TGTGCCAGCAGCCACAGACCCGTGATCTGGGAGCTGTTTTTT
TRBJ2-7 | TRBD1 | - | TRBV5-1 | CASSLATTGTGVYEQYF | TGCGCCAGCAGCTTGGCGACGACCGGGACAGGGGTCTACGAGCAGTACTTC
TRBJ2-7 | TRBD2 | - | TRBV30 | CAWSAPGGAPSYEQYF | TGTGCCTGGAGTGCCCCCGGGGGGGCCCCTTCCTACGAGCAGTACTTC
TRBJ2-7 | - | - | TRBV6-2/TRBV6-3 | CASSSTPGAYEQYF | TGTGCCAGCAGTTCCACCCCGGGGGCCTACGAGCAGTACTTC
TRBJ1-5 | - | - | TRBV7-6 | CASSLVAGYVQPQHF | TGTGCCAGCAGCTTGGTCGCGGGGTATGTCCAGCCCCAGCATTTT
TRBJ2-7 | TRBD2 | - | TRBV10-3 | CAISGLAGRREQYF | TGTGCCATCAGTGGGTTAGCGGGACGGCGGGAGCAGTACTTC
TRBJ2-2 | - | - | TRBV28 | CASSVNRVNTGELFF | TGTGCCAGCAGTGTTAACAGGGTGAACACCGGGGAGCTGTTTTTT
TRBJ2-1 | - | - | TRBV20-1 | CSVYEQFF | TGCAGCGTCTATGAGCAGTTCTTC
TRBJ2-3 | TRBD2 | - | TRBV7-2 | CASSPGGADTQYF | TGTGCCAGCAGCCCCGGGGGGGCAGATACGCAGTATTTT
TRBJ1-3 | - | - | TRBV30 | CAWSPPGLLAGNTIYF | TGTGCCTGGAGTCCCCCGGGACTGCTTGCTGGAAACACCATATATTTT
TRBJ2-7 | TRBD1 | - | TRBV6-2/TRBV6-3 | CASSYSGTGSYEQYF | TGTGCCAGCAGTTATTCCGGGACAGGGTCCTACGAGCAGTACTTC
TRBJ2-2 | - | - | TRBV7-7 | CASSLSTTGELFF | TGTGCTAGCAGCTTGTCTACTACCGGGGAGCTGTTTTTT
TRBJ2-1 | - | - | TRBV4-1 | CASSHLNSYNEQFF | TGCGCCAGCAGCCACTTAAACTCCTACAATGAGCAGTTCTTC
TRBJ2-3 | TRBD1 | - | TRBV19 | CASSIRGDTQYF | TGTGCCAGTAGTATCAGGGGGGATACGCAGTATTTT
TRBJ1-2 | TRBD1 | - | TRBV7-9 | CASSSSTAQGTPYGYTF | TGTGCCAGCAGCTCCTCCACCGCACAGGGGACCCCTTATGGCTACACCTTC
TRBJ2-2 | - | - | TRBV7-9 | CASSFTGPTGELFF | TGTGCCAGCAGCTTTACAGGGCCCACCGGGGAGCTGTTTTTT
TRBJ1-5 | TRBD1 | - | TRBV20-1 | CSASFRGSNQPQHF | TGCAGTGCTAGTTTCAGGGGGAGCAATCAGCCCCAGCATTTT
TRBJ1-2 | TRBD1 | once | TRBV5-1 | CASRTGTGGGYTF | TGCGCCAGCCGGACCGGGACAGGGGGCGGCTACACCTTC
TRBJ2-3 | TRBD2 | once | TRBV3-1/TRBV3-2 | CASSQLAGDIDTQYF | TGTGCCAGCAGCCAACTAGCGGGGGACATAGATACGCAGTATTTT
TRBJ1-2 | - | - | TRBV14 | CASSQVQGNTYGYTF | TGTGCCAGCAGCCAAGTCCAGGGGAACACCTATGGCTACACCTTC
TRBJ2-7 | - | - | TRBV6-5 | CASSIPRASYEQYF | TGTGCCAGCAGTATCCCCAGGGCCTCCTACGAGCAGTACTTC
TRBJ1-1 | - | - | TRBV4-1 | CASSQGGGMMNTEAFF | TGCGCCAGCAGCCAAGGAGGGGGTATGATGAACACTGAAGCTTTCTTT
TRBJ2-3 | TRBD2 | - | TRBV4-2 | CASSQASGGPTSTDTQYF | TGTGCCAGCAGCCAAGCCAGCGGGGGGCCTACTAGCACAGATACGCAGTATTTT
TRBJ1-5 | - | - | TRBV19 | CASSGGTAGRLNQPQHF | TGTGCCAGTAGTGGGGGGACGGCCGGGCGGCTCAATCAGCCCCAGCATTTT
TRBJ2-1 | - | - | TRBV30 | CAWSPRLYNEQFF | TGTGCCTGGAGTCCCCGACTATACAATGAGCAGTTCTTC
TRBJ2-3 | - | - | TRBV29-1 | CSARDTDRDTQYF | TGCAGCGCCCGGGACACCGATCGAGATACGCAGTATTTT
TRBJ1-1 | - | - | TRBV5-5 | CASSATGGTEAFF | TGTGCCAGCAGCGCCACCGGGGGGACTGAAGCTTTCTTT
TRBJ1-2 | - | - | TRBV2 | CASSPGVFGYTF | TGTGCCAGCAGTCCAGGGGTTTTTGGCTACACCTTC
TRBJ1-2 | - | - | TRBV9 | CASSVQGNYGYTF | TGTGCCAGCAGCGTGCAGGGGAACTATGGCTACACCTTC
TRBJ2-5 | - | - | TRBV7-3 | CASSLVPGVQETQYF | TGTGCCAGCAGCTTGGTACCGGGGGTCCAAGAGACCCAGTACTTC
TRBJ2-7 | TRBD1 | - | TRBV6-1 | CASSESGGAYEQYF | TGTGCCAGCAGTGAATCAGGGGGAGCCTACGAGCAGTACTTC
TRBJ1-5 | - | - | TRBV6-1 | CASSDFYPNQPQHF | TGTGCCAGCAGTGATTTCTACCCGAATCAGCCCCAGCATTTT
TRBJ2-1 | TRBD2 | - | TRBV7-9 | CASSLGLAGYNEQFF | TGTGCCAGCAGCTTAGGTCTAGCGGGATACAATGAGCAGTTCTTC
TRBJ2-5 | - | - | TRBV5-1 | CASSYATGPVLGETQYF | TGCGCCAGCAGCTACGCCACAGGTCCGGTGCTTGGAGAGACCCAGTACTTC
TRBJ1-1 | TRBD1 | - | TRBV28 | CASKTGMNTEAFF | TGTGCCAGTAAGACAGGGATGAACACTGAAGCTTTCTTT
TRBJ1-2 | TRBD1 | once | TRBV30 | CALYRDRAHRYGYTF | TGTGCCTTATACCGGGACAGGGCCCATCGCTATGGCTACACCTTC
TRBJ1-5 | TRBD1 | - | TRBV27 | CASKPSGTGAGHSNQPQHF | TGTGCCAGCAAACCGTCCGGGACAGGGGCCGGACATAGCAATCAGCCCCAGCATTTT
TRBJ1-1 | - | once | TRBV5-1 | CASSLDLGGITEAFF | TGCGCCAGCAGCTTGGACTTGGGAGGTATTACTGAAGCTTTCTTT
TRBJ1-4 | - | - | TRBV4-2 | CASSQGASGENEKLFF | TGTGCCAGCAGCCAAGGGGCATCAGGGGAGAATGAAAAACTGTTTTTT
TRBJ2-3 | TRBD1 | - | TRBV30 | CAWSVDRAYDTQYF | TGTGCCTGGAGTGTCGACAGGGCATACGATACGCAGTATTTT
TRBJ2-7 | - | - | TRBV7-8 | CASSSYRDKYF | TGTGCCAGCAGCTCGTACAGGGATAAGTACTTC
TRBJ1-3 | - | - | TRBV6-5 | CASSTGYSGNTIYF | TGTGCCAGCAGTACAGGCTACTCTGGAAACACCATATATTTT
TRBJ1-5 | - | - | TRBV19 | CASSIEGQGGNQPQHF | TGTGCCAGTAGTATTGAAGGGCAGGGAGGGAATCAGCCCCAGCATTTT
TRBJ2-5 | TRBD2 | - | TRBV11-1 | CASSRLAGGLLETQYF | TGTGCCAGCAGCCGACTAGCGGGGGGGCTTTTGGAGACCCAGTACTTC
TRBJ1-5 | - | - | TRBV5-5 | CASSPGGTHNQPQHF | TGTGCCAGCAGCCCCGGGGGGACCCACAATCAGCCCCAGCATTTT
TRBJ1-2 | - | few | TRBV18 | CASSPSSGWTNGYTF | TGTGCCAGCTCACCCTCATCAGGGTGGACGAATGGCTACACCTTC
TRBJ2-5 | - | - | TRBV5-4 | CASSLGADQETQYF | TGTGCCAGCAGCTTGGGAGCGGATCAAGAGACCCAGTACTTC
TRBJ2-7 | - | - | TRBV28 | CASSFDTYEQYF | TGTGCCAGCAGCTTCGATACTTACGAGCAGTACTTC
TRBJ1-6 | - | - | TRBV27 | CASSFEGNSPLHF | TGTGCCAGCAGTTTCGAGGGAAATTCACCCCTCCACTTT
TRBJ2-1 | - | - | TRBV4-2 | CASSQVQGSFDEQFF | TGTGCCAGCAGCCAGGTACAGGGATCTTTCGATGAGCAGTTCTTC